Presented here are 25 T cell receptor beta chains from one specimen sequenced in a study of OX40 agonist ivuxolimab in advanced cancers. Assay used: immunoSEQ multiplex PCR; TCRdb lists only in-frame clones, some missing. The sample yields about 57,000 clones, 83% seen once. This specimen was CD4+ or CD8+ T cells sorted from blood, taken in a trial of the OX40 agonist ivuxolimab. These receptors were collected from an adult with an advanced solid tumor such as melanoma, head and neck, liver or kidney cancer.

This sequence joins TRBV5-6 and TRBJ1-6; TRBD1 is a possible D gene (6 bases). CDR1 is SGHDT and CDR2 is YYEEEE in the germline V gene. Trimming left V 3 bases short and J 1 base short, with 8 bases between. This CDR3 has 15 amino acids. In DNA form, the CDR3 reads TGTGCCAGCAGCTCGGACAGATCCTATAATTCACCCCTCCACTTT. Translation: CASSSDRSYNSPLHF.

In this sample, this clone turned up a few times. CDR3 DNA sequence: TGTGCCAGCAGTGCTCAGGGTGCGAACACTGAAGCTTTCTTT. Its protein is CASSAQGANTEAFF. The chain joins TRBV2 to TRBJ1-1; a weak D match, TRBD1 (5 bases). The germline CDR1 and CDR2 sequences are SNHLY and FYNNEI. With 4 bases removed from V and 1 base from J, the gap between germline ends came to 10 bases. The CDR3 length is 14 residues.

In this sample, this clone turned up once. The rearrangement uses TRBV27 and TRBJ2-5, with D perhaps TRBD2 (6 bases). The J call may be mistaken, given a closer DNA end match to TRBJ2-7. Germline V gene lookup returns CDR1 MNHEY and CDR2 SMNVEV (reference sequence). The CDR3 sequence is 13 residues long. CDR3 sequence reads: CASGWRDAHEQYF. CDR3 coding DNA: TGTGCCAGCGGCTGGCGGGATGCGCACGAGCAGTACTTC.

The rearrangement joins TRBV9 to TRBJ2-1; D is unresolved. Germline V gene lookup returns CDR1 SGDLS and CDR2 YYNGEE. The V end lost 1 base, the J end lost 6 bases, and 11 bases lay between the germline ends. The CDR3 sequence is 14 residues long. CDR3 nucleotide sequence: TGTGCCAGCAGCGTACGTTTTGAGACCAATGAGCAGTTCTTC. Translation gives CASSVRFETNEQFF. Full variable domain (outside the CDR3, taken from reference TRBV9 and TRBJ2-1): DSGVTQTPKHLITATGQRVTLRCSPRSGDLSVYWYQQSLDQGLQFLIQYYNGEERAKGNILERFSAQQFPDLHSELNLSSLELGDSALYFCASSVRFETNEQFFGPGTRLTVL.

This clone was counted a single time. CDR3 region: CASSINPDRELFF. The CDR3 nucleotides read TGTGCCAGTAGTATAAACCCAGACAGGGAGCTGTTTTTT. The chain is built from TRBV19 and TRBJ2-2; D not certain. The CDR3 runs to 13 residues. Trimming took 2 bases from V and 9 from J, leaving 10 bases between them. Germline CDR1 is LNHDA and CDR2 is SQIVND (reference sequence). Combining the CDR3 with reference TRBV19 and TRBJ2-2 gives the whole variable domain DGGITQSPKYLFRKEGQNVTLSCEQNLNHDAMYWYRQDPGQGLRLIYYSQIVNDFQKGDIAEGYSVSREKKESFPLTVTSAQKNPTAFYLCASSINPDRELFFGEGSRLTVL.

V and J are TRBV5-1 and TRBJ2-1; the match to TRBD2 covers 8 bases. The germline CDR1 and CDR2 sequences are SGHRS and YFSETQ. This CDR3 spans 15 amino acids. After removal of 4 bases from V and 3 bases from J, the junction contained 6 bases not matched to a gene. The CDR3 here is CASSATSENYNEQFF. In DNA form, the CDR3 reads TGCGCCAGCAGCGCGACTAGCGAGAACTACAATGAGCAGTTCTTC.

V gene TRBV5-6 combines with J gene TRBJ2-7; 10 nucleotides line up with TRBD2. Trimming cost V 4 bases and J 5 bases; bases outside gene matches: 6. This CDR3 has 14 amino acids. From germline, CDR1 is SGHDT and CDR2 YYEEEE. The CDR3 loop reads CASSPGLAENEQYF. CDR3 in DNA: TGTGCCAGCAGCCCTGGACTAGCGGAGAACGAGCAGTACTTC.

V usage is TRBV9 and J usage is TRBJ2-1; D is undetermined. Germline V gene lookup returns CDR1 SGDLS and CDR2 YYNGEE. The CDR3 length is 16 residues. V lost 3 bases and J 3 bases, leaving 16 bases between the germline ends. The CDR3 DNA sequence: TGTGCCAGCAGCGCAAGCTGGGCAGGAATCTACAATGAGCAGTTCTTC. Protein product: CASSASWAGIYNEQFF.

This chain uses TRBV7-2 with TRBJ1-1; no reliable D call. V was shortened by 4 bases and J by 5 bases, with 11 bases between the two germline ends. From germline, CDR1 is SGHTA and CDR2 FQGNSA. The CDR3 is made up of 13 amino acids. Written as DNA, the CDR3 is TGTGCCAGCAGCTCTTCCCCCTGGACTGAAGCTTTCTTT. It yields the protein CASSSSPWTEAFF. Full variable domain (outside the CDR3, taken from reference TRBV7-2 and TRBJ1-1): GAGVSQSPSNKVTEKGKDVELRCDPISGHTALYWYRQSLGQGLEFLIYFQGNSAPDKSGLPSDRFSAERTGGSVSTLTIQRTQQEDSAVYLCASSSSPWTEAFFGQGTRLTVV.

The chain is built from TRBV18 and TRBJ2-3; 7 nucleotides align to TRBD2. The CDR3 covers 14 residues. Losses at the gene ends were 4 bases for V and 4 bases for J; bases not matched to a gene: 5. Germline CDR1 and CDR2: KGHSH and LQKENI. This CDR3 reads CASSRGRGADTQYF. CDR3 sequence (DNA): TGTGCCAGCTCACGCGGGAGAGGAGCAGATACGCAGTATTTT.

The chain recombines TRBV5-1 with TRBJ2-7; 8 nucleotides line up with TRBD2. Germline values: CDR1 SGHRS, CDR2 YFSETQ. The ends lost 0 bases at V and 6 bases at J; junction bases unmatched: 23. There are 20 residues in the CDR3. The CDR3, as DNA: TGCGCCAGCAGCTTGGTGGTTAGGTCTAGGGGAGCGGGAGTAGGGAGCGAGCAGTACTTC. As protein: CASSLVVRSRGAGVGSEQYF.

The CDR3 coding sequence is TGCGCCAGCAGCCAAGATTTGGCAGGGAAAGCTTTCTTT. This sequence encodes CASSQDLAGKAFF. The chain carries TRBV4-1 and TRBJ1-1; D is possibly TRBD1 (5 bases). The V end was cut by 0 bases, the J end by 9 bases, with 11 bases between. Germline values: CDR1 MGHRA, CDR2 YSYEKL. CDR3 length: 13 amino acids.

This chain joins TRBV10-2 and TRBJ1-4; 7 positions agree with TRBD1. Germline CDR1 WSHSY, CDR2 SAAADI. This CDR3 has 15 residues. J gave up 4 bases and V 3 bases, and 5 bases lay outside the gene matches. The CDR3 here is CASSEGTAINEKLFF. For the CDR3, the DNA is TGCGCCAGCAGTGAAGGGACAGCTATTAATGAAAAACTGTTTTTT.

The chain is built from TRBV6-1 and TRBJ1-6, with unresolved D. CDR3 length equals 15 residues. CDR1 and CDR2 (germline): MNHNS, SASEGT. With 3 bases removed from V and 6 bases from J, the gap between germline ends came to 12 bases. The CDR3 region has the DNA TGTGCCAGCAGTGAGAGGCAGATGATTAATTCACCCCTCCACTTT. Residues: CASSERQMINSPLHF.

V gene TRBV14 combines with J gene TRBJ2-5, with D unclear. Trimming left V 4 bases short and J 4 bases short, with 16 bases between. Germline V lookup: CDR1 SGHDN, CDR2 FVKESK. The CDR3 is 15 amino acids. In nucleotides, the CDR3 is TGTGCCAGCAGCCCCTCGGTGTACCGAGCAGAGACCCAGTACTTC. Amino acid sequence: CASSPSVYRAETQYF.

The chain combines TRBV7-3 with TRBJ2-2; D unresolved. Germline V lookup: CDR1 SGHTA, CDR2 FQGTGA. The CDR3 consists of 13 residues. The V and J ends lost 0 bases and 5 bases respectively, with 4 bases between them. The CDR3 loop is CASSLTTTGELFF. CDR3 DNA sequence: TGTGCCAGCAGCTTAACGACTACCGGGGAGCTGTTTTTT.

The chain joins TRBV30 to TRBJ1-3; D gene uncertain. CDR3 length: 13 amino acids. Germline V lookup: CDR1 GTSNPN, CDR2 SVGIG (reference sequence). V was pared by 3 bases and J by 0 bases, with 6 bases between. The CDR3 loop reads CAWRVVSGNTIYF. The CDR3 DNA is TGTGCCTGGAGGGTGGTCTCTGGAAACACCATATATTTT.

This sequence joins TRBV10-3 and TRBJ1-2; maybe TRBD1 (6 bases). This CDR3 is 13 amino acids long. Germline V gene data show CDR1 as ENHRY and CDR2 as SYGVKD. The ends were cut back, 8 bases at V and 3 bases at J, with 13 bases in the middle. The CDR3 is CAIGGQKDYGYTF. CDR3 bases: TGTGCCATCGGGGGGCAGAAGGACTATGGCTACACCTTC.

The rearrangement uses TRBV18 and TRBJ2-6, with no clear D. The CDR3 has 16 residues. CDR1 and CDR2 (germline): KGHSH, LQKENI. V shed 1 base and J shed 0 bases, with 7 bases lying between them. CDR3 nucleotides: TGTGCCAGCTCACCACAGCCAGTCTCTGGGGCCAACGTCCTGACTTTC. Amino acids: CASSPQPVSGANVLTF. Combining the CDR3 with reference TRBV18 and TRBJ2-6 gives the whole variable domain NAGVMQNPRHLVRRRGQEARLRCSPMKGHSHVYWYRQLPEEGLKFMVYLQKENIIDESGMPKERFSAEFPKEGPSILRIQQVVRGDSAAYFCASSPQPVSGANVLTFGAGSRLTVL.

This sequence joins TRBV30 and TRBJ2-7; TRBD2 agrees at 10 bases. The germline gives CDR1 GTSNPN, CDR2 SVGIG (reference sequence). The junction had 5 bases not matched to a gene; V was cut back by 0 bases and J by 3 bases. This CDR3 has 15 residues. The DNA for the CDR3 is TGTGCCTGGAGTGTTCTAGCGGGAGCAAACTACGAGCAGTACTTC. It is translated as CAWSVLAGANYEQYF.

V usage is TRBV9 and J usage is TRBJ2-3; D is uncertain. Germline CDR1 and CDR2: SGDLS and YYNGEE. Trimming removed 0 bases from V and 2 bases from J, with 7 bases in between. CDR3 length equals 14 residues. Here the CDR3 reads CASSVEASTDTQYF. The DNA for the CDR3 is TGTGCCAGCAGCGTAGAGGCCTCCACAGATACGCAGTATTTT.

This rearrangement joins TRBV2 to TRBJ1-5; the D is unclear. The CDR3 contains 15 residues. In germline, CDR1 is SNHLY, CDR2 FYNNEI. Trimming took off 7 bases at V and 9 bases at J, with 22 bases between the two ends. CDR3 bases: TGTGCCAGCACTTTGAACGCGGCCGTTGGTGGGCCCCAGCATTTT. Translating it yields CASTLNAAVGGPQHF.

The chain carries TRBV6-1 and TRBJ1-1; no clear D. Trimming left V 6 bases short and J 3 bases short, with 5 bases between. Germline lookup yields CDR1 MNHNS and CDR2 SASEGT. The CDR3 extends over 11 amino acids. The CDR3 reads CASSDHTEAFF. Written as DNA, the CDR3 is TGTGCCAGCAGCGACCACACTGAAGCTTTCTTT.

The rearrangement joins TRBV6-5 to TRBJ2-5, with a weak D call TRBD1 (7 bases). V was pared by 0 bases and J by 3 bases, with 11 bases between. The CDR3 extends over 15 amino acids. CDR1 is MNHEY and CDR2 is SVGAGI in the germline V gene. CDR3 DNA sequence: TGTGCCAGCAGTTACTCGACAGGGAGGAAAGAGACCCAGTACTTC. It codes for CASSYSTGRKETQYF.

DNA for the CDR3: TGTGCCAGCAGCCAAGATGCCAGAGGTGGCTACACCTTC. Translating it yields CASSQDARGGYTF. The genes are TRBV4-2 and TRBJ1-2; D is undetermined. This CDR3 has 13 amino acids. Trimming left V 0 bases short and J 7 bases short, with 9 bases between. Germline CDR1 is LGHNA and CDR2 is YNFKEQ.